Here is one T cell receptor (beta chain) with its context. The CDR3 regions of TCR beta were amplified from RNA transcripts. The HTBI primer set drove a first-round RT-PCR of the TCR CDR3. TCRdb passed the multiplex PCR reads through MiXCR, listing each CDR3 protein once. The data show about 640,000 distinct CDR3 sequences, 20% to 25% seen once. The data are from a study of T cells in Graves' hyperthyroidism and ophthalmopathy. The sequenced material came from blood. The sequence was obtained from a man aged 25 to 40 with Graves' ophthalmopathy.

CDR3 loop: CASSQNPLHTDTQYF. The CDR3 region has the DNA TGTGCCAGCAGCCAAAATCCCCTCCACACAGATACGCAGTATTTT. The V gene is TRBV3-1, the J gene TRBJ2-3; no firm D call. Deletions cut 2 bases from V and 2 bases from J, with 11 bases between. Germline V lookup: CDR1 LGHDT, CDR2 YNNKEL (reference sequence). This CDR3 region has 15 residues.